The rows below give T cell receptor beta chains drawn from one sample of a study of type 1 regulatory T cells. Each CDR3 protein is one row after TCRdb ran MiXCR on the reads. Among 75,000 to 100,000 distinct CDR3 sequences listed, 31% were seen once. Sequences were obtained from CD4+ T cells, either the whole sample or a sorted fraction (not recorded which). The receptors originated from a human donor in good health. Each CDR3 is given with its conserved first and last residue. D genes are given only for firm matches. The size of a clone is reported for some rows only, either as once, few or many, or as a class for expanded clones.

-	TRBV5-1	TRBJ2-2	TRBD2	CASSWGLAGSAGELFF	TGCGCCAGCAGCTGGGGACTAGCGGGATCGGCCGGGGAGCTGTTTTTT
-	TRBV12-2	TRBJ2-1	-	CASRLLGSGSTKNGEQFF	TGTGCAAGTCGCCTGCTGGGGAGCGGGAGTACAAAAAACGGTGAGCAGTTCTTC
-	TRBV2	TRBJ2-4	TRBD2	CASRTRAAGAKNIQYF	TGTGCCAGCAGGACCAGGGCAGCGGGAGCTAAAAACATTCAGTACTTC
-	TRBV29-1	TRBJ1-1	TRBD1	CSVERQGGDTEAFF	TGCAGCGTTGAGAGGCAGGGGGGAGACACTGAAGCTTTCTTT
-	TRBV24-1	TRBJ2-1	TRBD2	CATRTLADNEQFF	TGTGCCACCAGGACACTAGCGGACAATGAGCAGTTCTTC
-	TRBV7-8	TRBJ1-2	TRBD1	CASSLVAGQASYGYTF	TGTGCCAGCAGCTTAGTCGCCGGACAGGCCAGCTATGGCTACACCTTC
-	TRBV7-2	TRBJ2-2	TRBD2	CASSLAGLAPTGELFF	TGTGCCAGCAGCTTAGCGGGACTAGCCCCGACCGGGGAGCTGTTTTTT
few	TRBV7-2	TRBJ2-5	-	CASSSQEGRQETQYF	TGTGCCAGCAGCTCCCAGGAGGGTAGACAAGAGACCCAGTACTTC
-	TRBV9	TRBJ2-1	-	CASSASFEQFF	TGTGCCAGCAGCGCCTCATTTGAGCAGTTCTTC
-	TRBV14	TRBJ2-7	TRBD1	CASSQVGTGYEQYF	TGTGCCAGCAGCCAAGTCGGGACAGGATACGAGCAGTACTTC
-	TRBV11-2	TRBJ2-3	-	CASSLQGRTDTQYF	TGTGCCAGCAGCTTGCAGGGGCGGACAGATACGCAGTATTTT
few	TRBV7-2	TRBJ1-2	-	CASSLSSENYGYTF	TGTGCCAGCAGCTTATCATCCGAGAACTATGGCTACACCTTC
-	TRBV5-1	TRBJ2-5	-	CASSLTWGETQYF	TGCGCCAGCAGCTTGACCTGGGGGGAGACCCAGTACTTC
few	TRBV9	TRBJ2-7	-	CASSEGSGTFEYF	TGTGCCAGCAGCGAAGGTTCGGGGACTTTCGAGTACTTC
-	TRBV5-5	TRBJ2-3	TRBD2	CASSPVTSGVTDTQYF	TGTGCCAGCAGCCCGGTAACTAGCGGGGTAACAGATACGCAGTATTTT
-	TRBV5-1	TRBJ2-2	-	CASSLRAETNTGELFF	TGCGCCAGCAGCTTAAGAGCGGAGACGAACACCGGGGAGCTGTTTTTT
few	TRBV19	TRBJ2-1	-	CASGGLIAAEQFF	TGTGCCAGCGGCGGGCTTATTGCTGCTGAGCAGTTCTTC
-	TRBV19	TRBJ2-2	TRBD1	CASSITGVPGELFF	TGTGCCAGTAGTATAACAGGGGTCCCCGGGGAGCTGTTTTTT
few	TRBV7-2	TRBJ2-5	-	CASSFLRGQETQYF	TGTGCCAGCAGCTTCCTCCGGGGCCAAGAGACCCAGTACTTC
-	TRBV24-1	TRBJ2-2	-	CATRDVGGELFF	TGTGCCACTAGGGATGTCGGCGGGGAGCTGTTTTTT
few	TRBV5-1	TRBJ2-1	TRBD2	CASSYTSGDYNEQFF	TGCGCCAGCAGTTATACTAGCGGAGATTACAATGAGCAGTTCTTC
-	TRBV2	TRBJ1-1	-	CASSSVLGTEAFF	TGTGCCAGCAGTTCGGTCCTGGGCACTGAAGCTTTCTTT
few	TRBV6-1	TRBJ1-6	-	CASSERPDPLQRF	TGTGCCAGCAGTGAACGGCCGGACCCCCTCCAGCGCTTT
-	TRBV6-6	TRBJ2-4	-	CASNEGGAKNIQYF	TGTGCCAGCAACGAGGGGGGAGCCAAAAACATTCAGTACTTC
-	TRBV7-3	TRBJ2-7	TRBD1	CASSLSPDRELYEQYF	TGTGCCAGCAGCTTATCTCCCGACAGGGAGCTATACGAGCAGTACTTC
-	TRBV20-1	TRBJ2-3	TRBD2	CSARVAGDTDTQYF	TGCAGTGCTAGAGTCGCGGGAGACACAGATACGCAGTATTTT
-	TRBV20-1	TRBJ2-1	TRBD2	CSAMTRGGSSYNEQFF	TGCAGTGCTATGACCCGCGGGGGTAGCTCCTACAATGAGCAGTTCTTC
-	TRBV6-2/TRBV6-3	TRBJ1-2	-	CASRQPGSYGYTF	TGTGCCAGCAGGCAACCGGGATCCTATGGCTACACCTTC
-	TRBV20-1	TRBJ2-1	-	CSARRGAGPYNEQFF	TGCAGTGCTAGGAGGGGTGCGGGGCCCTACAATGAGCAGTTCTTC
-	TRBV7-2	TRBJ1-3	-	CASSSQKGRNTIYF	TGTGCCAGCAGCTCGCAAAAAGGGCGAAACACCATATATTTT
few	TRBV11-2	TRBJ2-2	TRBD2	CASSSRGGSLNTGELFF	TGTGCCAGCAGCTCACGAGGCGGGAGCTTGAACACCGGGGAGCTGTTTTTT
-	TRBV10-2	TRBJ2-7	TRBD2	CASRAGLATYEQYF	TGCGCCAGCAGGGCGGGACTAGCGACTTACGAGCAGTACTTC
-	TRBV5-1	TRBJ2-5	TRBD1	CASSADRAQETQYF	TGCGCCAGCAGCGCCGACAGGGCTCAAGAGACCCAGTACTTC
-	TRBV29-1	TRBJ2-7	-	CSVVDFAGKSSYEQYF	TGCAGCGTTGTTGACTTCGCGGGAAAGAGCTCCTACGAGCAGTACTTC
few	TRBV7-6	TRBJ2-5	TRBD1	CASSRYGTADQETQYF	TGTGCCAGCAGCCGATATGGGACAGCTGACCAAGAGACCCAGTACTTC
-	TRBV24-1	TRBJ1-1	TRBD1	CATSDSDRGAFF	TGTGCCACCAGTGACTCGGACAGGGGTGCTTTCTTT
few	TRBV6-6	TRBJ1-2	TRBD1	CASSGDRGGGYTF	TGTGCCAGCAGTGGGGACAGGGGAGGTGGCTACACCTTC
once	TRBV24-1	TRBJ2-1	TRBD1	CATSDQDRGSYNEQFF	TGTGCCACCAGTGACCAGGACAGGGGCTCCTACAATGAGCAGTTCTTC
few	TRBV5-1	TRBJ2-7	-	CASSLDNVQSSYEQYF	TGCGCCAGCAGCTTGGATAACGTCCAGAGCTCCTACGAGCAGTACTTC
few	TRBV3-1	TRBJ2-1	TRBD1	CASSQVTRQGAGNEQFF	TGTGCCAGCAGCCAAGTAACCCGGCAGGGGGCTGGGAATGAGCAGTTCTTC
-	TRBV20-1	TRBJ2-2	-	CSARETGTGELFF	TGCAGTGCCAGAGAGACAGGCACCGGGGAGCTGTTTTTT
-	TRBV15	TRBJ2-2	TRBD1	CATTQLQGARGTGELFF	TGTGCCACCACCCAGTTGCAGGGGGCGCGAGGCACCGGGGAGCTGTTTTTT
few	TRBV5-1	TRBJ1-2	-	CASRAGANYGYTF	TGCGCCAGCAGGGCAGGAGCTAACTATGGCTACACCTTC
-	TRBV5-4	TRBJ2-2	TRBD2	CASRPGTSAGELFF	TGTGCCAGCAGACCCGGGACTAGCGCCGGGGAGCTGTTTTTT
-	TRBV7-9	TRBJ2-7	TRBD2	CASSPRGTSGTPGEQYF	TGTGCCAGCAGCCCGAGAGGGACTAGCGGAACCCCGGGCGAGCAGTACTTC
-	TRBV7-9	TRBJ2-7	-	CASSLGEMGARDGTYEQYF	TGTGCCAGCAGCTTAGGGGAAATGGGTGCACGTGATGGAACCTACGAGCAGTACTTC
few	TRBV28	TRBJ2-1	-	CASSPPYREQFF	TGTGCCAGCAGTCCGCCCTACCGTGAGCAGTTCTTC
few	TRBV7-9	TRBJ2-5	TRBD2	CASSINEGLAEETQYF	TGTGCCAGCAGCATAAATGAGGGACTAGCGGAAGAGACCCAGTACTTC
-	TRBV29-1	TRBJ2-1	-	CSVASSSINEQFF	TGCAGCGTTGCCTCTTCCAGTATCAATGAGCAGTTCTTC
few	TRBV4-1	TRBJ2-7	TRBD1	CASSQDPGTAYEQYF	TGCGCCAGCAGCCAAGATCCCGGGACAGCTTACGAGCAGTACTTC
many	TRBV7-9	TRBJ2-7	-	CASSLARGYYEQYF	TGTGCCAGCAGCCTTGCAAGGGGGTACTACGAGCAGTACTTC
-	TRBV6-1	TRBJ2-7	-	CASSEIILPRDEQYF	TGTGCCAGCAGCGAGATAATATTGCCAAGGGACGAGCAGTACTTC
few	TRBV20-1	TRBJ2-3	TRBD2	CSAWSGNRPDTQYF	TGCAGTGCTTGGAGCGGGAACCGCCCAGATACGCAGTATTTT
-	TRBV20-1	TRBJ2-4	TRBD2	CSARKGGLAGDGNIQYF	TGCAGTGCTAGAAAGGGGGGACTAGCGGGAGACGGAAACATTCAGTACTTC
-	TRBV30	TRBJ2-5	TRBD2	CAWSVGAGGPSGETQYF	TGTGCCTGGAGTGTTGGAGCGGGAGGGCCCTCGGGTGAGACCCAGTACTTC
few	TRBV18	TRBJ2-5	-	CASSPAGRGSWDQYF	TGTGCCAGCTCACCCGCTGGAAGAGGCTCCTGGGACCAGTACTTC
-	TRBV7-9	TRBJ2-5	TRBD2	CASSLRRAGSETQYF	TGTGCCAGCAGCTTGCGGAGAGCGGGGTCGGAGACCCAGTACTTC
-	TRBV29-1	TRBJ2-5	TRBD2	CSGWGLAGEVETQYF	TGCAGCGGTTGGGGACTAGCGGGAGAAGTGGAGACCCAGTACTTC